The source of this T cell receptor beta chain is a study of blood T cell repertoires in COVID-19. Study context: Some COVID-19 samples were acute and others convalescent; all came from the United States, Italy and Spain. The analysed material was cDNA or gDNA that came from T cells, B-cell-depleted T cells, or PBMCs.

Methods used by the authors: Amplified reference gene primers provided the basis for estimating nucleated cell counts. Method: immunoSEQ multiplex PCR; TCRdb's copy keeps in-frame clones and lacks some. The V and J calls and clone size are taken from that table; D and trimming were inferred from the DNA. Found here are some 90,000 clones, roughly 78% of them singletons; the top ten hold around a tenth. In germline, CDR1 is MNHEY, CDR2 SMNVEV (reference sequence). This CDR3 has 15 amino acids. With 2 bases removed from V and 5 bases from J, the gap between germline ends came to 16 bases. This sequence was found in a woman in her 70s with acute or convalescent COVID-19. The genes are TRBV27 and TRBJ2-7; tentatively, D is TRBD2 (5 bases). Sequencing was carried out using peripheral blood. CDR3 residues: CASSLRGQPGNEQYF. The CDR3 coding sequence is TGTGCCAGCAGTTTACGAGGGCAGCCGGGGAACGAGCAGTACTTC.